These 31 T cell receptor beta chains came from one sample sequenced in a study of blood T cell repertoires in COVID-19. The data were produced by immunoSEQ multiplex PCR, yet TCRdb's version contains in-frame clones alone and is incomplete. The top ten clones hold around 9.9% of a sample with 65,000 to 85,000 clones, around nine tenths of them seen once. The sample was peripheral blood. The receptor set was obtained from a woman between 18 and 29 years old with acute or convalescent COVID-19.

CDR3 nucleotide sequence: TGCAGCGTTGGGGACAGGGGACGAGAGACCCAGTACTTC. Translation gives CSVGDRGRETQYF. This chain joins TRBV29-1 and TRBJ2-5, with 10 bases identical to TRBD1. With V trimmed by 4 bases and J by 4 bases, 3 bases remained unmatched. The CDR3 consists of 13 residues. Germline V gene lookup returns CDR1 SQVTM and CDR2 ANQGSEA.

The chain couples TRBV6-2 or TRBV6-3 to TRBJ1-2; D is undetermined. Between the trimmed V and J ends, which lost 0 bases and 2 bases, there was a span of 10 bases. Germline V lookup: CDR1 MNHEY, CDR2 SVGEGT. CDR3 length equals 15 residues. CDR3 sequence reads: CASSYSGRLNYGYTF. In DNA, the CDR3 is TGTGCCAGCAGTTACTCGGGCAGGTTAAACTATGGCTACACCTTC.

CDR3 nucleotides: TGTGCCAGCAGCCAGACCCGGGACAGGGAGTCAAACATTCAGTACTTC. This translates into CASSQTRDRESNIQYF. The V call is TRBV3-1 (or the pseudogene TRBV3-2), the J call TRBJ2-4, with TRBD1 identical over 9 bases. The germline CDR1 and CDR2 sequences are LGHDT and YNNKEL (reference sequence). The CDR3 is 16 residues long. Trimming removed 3 bases from V and 6 bases from J; junction bases left unmatched: 9.

The chain is built from TRBV4-1 and TRBJ2-7; TRBD2 is a possible D gene (6 bases). The CDR3 is made up of 14 amino acids. Trimming left V 1 base short and J 4 bases short, with 11 bases between. Germline V gives CDR1 MGHRA, CDR2 YSYEKL. DNA for the CDR3: TGCGCCAGCAGCCAAGGACTAGGGACGTACGAGCAGTACTTC. Its protein product is CASSQGLGTYEQYF.

The rearrangement links TRBV7-8 to TRBJ2-5; 15 nucleotides line up with TRBD2. Germline assignment: CDR1 SGHVS and CDR2 FQNEAQ. The trim removed 5 bases at V and 5 bases at J, leaving 9 bases unmatched. This CDR3 contains 17 residues. The DNA for the CDR3 is TGTGCCAGCAGCAGAGGACTAGCGGGAGGGCAGGGTGAGACCCAGTACTTC. This sequence encodes CASSRGLAGGQGETQYF.

CDR3 amino acids: CASSKPSGGGTEAFF. The CDR3, as DNA: TGTGCCAGCAGCAAACCCTCAGGGGGAGGCACTGAAGCTTTCTTT. The rearrangement links TRBV21-1 to TRBJ1-1; the D segment call TRBD1 is taken from the table without a DNA check. TRBV21-1 counts as a pseudogene. CDR3 size: 15 residues.

The chain combines TRBV10-3 with TRBJ2-7, with D maybe TRBD2 (6 bases). V lost 3 bases to trimming and J lost 4 bases, with 10 bases between them. The CDR3 consists of 13 residues. Germline V CDR1 and CDR2: ENHRY, SYGVKD. As DNA, the CDR3 is TGTGCCATCAGTGATGGGACTCTATACGAGCAGTACTTC. Amino acids: CAISDGTLYEQYF.

The V and J genes are TRBV4-2 and TRBJ2-1; TRBD2 aligns across 8 bases. The CDR3 loop spans 18 amino acids. Germline-derived CDR1 and CDR2 are LGHNA and YNFKEQ. J was trimmed by 9 bases and V by 4 bases; bases with no gene match: 20. Here the CDR3 DNA reads TGTGCCAGCAGCCGAGGGACTAGGTCGGGGGTGGTTTTGGGTGAGCAGTTCTTC. Protein: CASSRGTRSGVVLGEQFF.

A few counts support this clone. This chain's CDR3 is CASSPNPGREALYGYTF. The CDR3 nucleotides read TGTGCCAGTAGTCCAAATCCGGGCAGGGAAGCCCTCTATGGCTACACCTTC. The chain has TRBV19 and TRBJ1-2, with D possibly being TRBD1 (5 bases). The CDR3 runs to 17 residues. V shed 5 bases and J shed 4 bases, with 23 bases lying between them. Germline loops: CDR1 LNHDA, CDR2 SQIVND (reference sequence).

Of note for this clone: Other DNA sequences in the same sample also yield this CDR3. The chain recombines TRBV3-1 (or the pseudogene TRBV3-2) with TRBJ1-2; 11 positions agree with TRBD1. Germline V gene data show CDR1 as LGHDT and CDR2 as YNNKEL (reference sequence). V lost 2 bases to trimming and J lost 4 bases; unmatched junction nucleotides: 3. CDR3 size: 15 residues. The DNA for the CDR3 is TGTGCCAGCAGCCAATTGGGACAGGGGGGCTATGGCTACACCTTC. It translates to CASSQLGQGGYGYTF.

The chain recombines TRBV5-6 with TRBJ1-1, with D perhaps TRBD1 (6 bases). This CDR3 is built from 14 residues. With 2 bases removed from V and 2 bases from J, the gap between germline ends came to 10 bases. The germline gives CDR1 SGHDT, CDR2 YYEEEE. DNA for the CDR3: TGTGCCAGCAGCTTAAGGGACATCAACACTGAAGCTTTCTTT. Protein sequence: CASSLRDINTEAFF.

The rearrangement uses TRBV27 and TRBJ1-4; TRBD1 agrees at 7 bases. Looked up from germline, CDR1 is MNHEY and CDR2 is SMNVEV (reference sequence). J gave up 8 bases and V 6 bases, and 3 bases lay outside the gene matches. The CDR3 runs 12 residues. CDR3 nucleotide sequence: TGTGCCAGCAGACAGGGGCGGGAAAAACTGTTTTTT. Translating it yields CASRQGREKLFF.

The CDR3 loop reads CASSKAASGQETQYF. As DNA, the CDR3 is TGTGCCAGCAGCAAAGCCGCTAGCGGTCAAGAGACCCAGTACTTC. The chain uses TRBV21-1 and TRBJ2-5; TRBD2 was called by the table and not checked on the DNA. TRBV21-1 is recorded as a pseudogene. CDR3 length equals 15 residues.

CDR3 amino acids: CATSRSGGGNQPQHF. Written as DNA, the CDR3 is TGTGCCACCAGCAGGTCCGGGGGGGGCAATCAGCCCCAGCATTTT. The J gene is TRBJ1-5, the V gene TRBV15; possible D gene TRBD1, 5 bases. The germline V and J ends were trimmed by 3 bases and 2 bases, with 11 bases remaining between them. This CDR3 is built from 15 residues. The germline V gene encodes CDR1 LNHNV and CDR2 YYDKDF (reference sequence).

This chain joins TRBV9 and TRBJ2-7; a possible D gene is TRBD1 (6 bases). The CDR3 spans 12 residues. CDR1 and CDR2 from the germline V gene are SGDLS and YYNGEE. V was pared by 4 bases and J by 6 bases, with 11 bases between. CDR3 in amino acids: CASSQGLGEQYF. The DNA for the CDR3 is TGTGCCAGCAGCCAGGGGCTGGGCGAGCAGTACTTC.

The chain is built from TRBV7-5 and TRBJ1-1; whether TRBD1, the table's D call, matches the DNA was not checked. TRBV7-5 is assigned pseudogene status. The CDR3 covers 15 residues. Written as DNA, the CDR3 is TGTGCCAGAAGCTGCCGAAGGGGTGAGTGCACTGAAGCTTTCTTT. Protein: CARSCRRGECTEAFF.

CDR3 region: CASSSGQYNQPQHF. The CDR3 region has the DNA TGTGCCAGCAGCTCCGGACAGTACAATCAGCCCCAGCATTTT. The chain is built from TRBV7-9 and TRBJ1-5, with a possible D match to TRBD1 (6 bases). CDR3 length equals 14 residues. Germline V gene sequence: CDR1 SEHNR, CDR2 FQNEAQ (reference sequence). The germline V and J ends were trimmed by 4 bases and 3 bases, with 10 bases remaining between them. Full variable domain (missing parts from reference TRBV7-9 and TRBJ1-5): DTGVSQNPRHKITKRGQNVTFRCDPISEHNRLYWYRQTLGQGPEFLTYFQNEAQLEKSRLLSDRFSAERPKGSFSTLEIQRTEQGDSAMYLCASSSGQYNQPQHFGDGTRLSIL.

The V call is TRBV3-1 (or the pseudogene TRBV3-2), the J call TRBJ2-1; TRBD2 agrees at 9 bases. After removal of 4 bases from V and 8 bases from J, the junction contained 6 bases not matched to a gene. Germline V gene lookup returns CDR1 LGHDT and CDR2 YNNKEL (reference sequence). The CDR3 has 14 amino acids. CDR3 nucleotide sequence: TGTGCCAGCAGCCGGCTAGCGGGAAGGGATGAGCAGTTCTTC. Its translation: CASSRLAGRDEQFF.

V and J are TRBV19 and TRBJ2-1, with a tentative D call TRBD2 (6 bases). Per germline, CDR1 LNHDA and CDR2 SQIVND (reference sequence). The CDR3 is 15 amino acids. V was clipped by 7 bases and J by 1 base, with 14 bases between them. The CDR3 here is CASNHPRGSYNEQFF. In DNA, the CDR3 is TGTGCCAGTAATCACCCCCGGGGGTCCTACAATGAGCAGTTCTTC.

This clone was seen more than once but under ten times. V is TRBV6-4 and J is TRBJ1-1; D is possibly TRBD1 (6 bases). The CDR3 is made up of 13 amino acids. The germline V and J ends were trimmed by 3 bases and 1 base, with 6 bases remaining between them. The germline CDR1 and CDR2 sequences are MRHNA and SNTAGT. The CDR3, as DNA: TGTGCCAGCAGTGAGGGGGCGAACACTGAAGCTTTCTTT. Translating it yields CASSEGANTEAFF.

The chain links TRBV7-8 to TRBJ2-7; 13 bases are shared with TRBD2. The CDR3 runs 15 residues. Germline CDR1 and CDR2: SGHVS and FQNEAQ. V dropped 5 bases and J dropped 3; count of bases not matched to a gene: 4. CDR3 sequence (DNA): TGTGCCAGCAGCCGAGGGACTAGCGGGATCTACGAGCAGTACTTC. Translating gives CASSRGTSGIYEQYF.

The chain recombines TRBV2 with TRBJ1-1, with TRBD1 identical over 9 bases. In germline, CDR1 is SNHLY, CDR2 FYNNEI. The CDR3 extends over 14 amino acids. J gave up 4 bases and V 7 bases, and 7 bases lay outside the gene matches. CDR3 in amino acids: CASTGTGSFTEAFF. The DNA for the CDR3 is TGTGCCAGCACCGGGACAGGGAGTTTCACTGAAGCTTTCTTT.

J is TRBJ2-1 and V is TRBV6-2 or TRBV6-3; D perhaps matches TRBD2 (6 bases). Germline assignment: CDR1 MNHEY and CDR2 SVGEGT. V was shortened by 0 bases and J by 8 bases, with 17 bases between the two germline ends. The CDR3 totals 16 residues. DNA for the CDR3: TGTGCCAGCAGTTACTCGAGGGAGGCCCCCTGGCATGAGCAGTTCTTC. It specifies CASSYSREAPWHEQFF.

The V and J genes are TRBV7-2 and TRBJ2-6; a weak D match, TRBD2 (6 bases). The germline V gene has CDR1 SGHTA and CDR2 FQGNSA. V lost 3 bases, J lost 4 bases, and 13 bases lay in between. The CDR3 is 16 residues long. CDR3 protein: CASSLGLAKGANVLTF. CDR3 sequence (DNA): TGTGCCAGCAGCTTGGGGCTAGCGAAAGGGGCCAACGTCCTGACTTTC.

The chain carries TRBV7-9 and TRBJ1-3, with 10 bases matching TRBD1. The germline CDR1 and CDR2 sequences are SEHNR and FQNEAQ (reference sequence). The CDR3 is made up of 18 amino acids. The V segment lost 0 bases and the J segment 0 bases; nucleotides outside the gene matches: 5. The CDR3 bases are TGTGCCAGCAGCTTAGCGAGGGGACAGGGGTTCTCTGGAAACACCATATATTTT. It translates to CASSLARGQGFSGNTIYF.

This chain uses TRBV7-6 with TRBJ1-3; possible D gene TRBD1, 5 bases. The CDR3 has 18 amino acids. Germline V gene sequence: CDR1 SGHVS, CDR2 FNYEAQ. The V end was cut by 5 bases, the J end by 2 bases, with 22 bases between. Here the CDR3 reads CASSILVGNRSPGNTIYF. The CDR3 bases are TGTGCCAGCAGCATCCTCGTGGGAAACAGGTCACCTGGAAACACCATATATTTT.

This chain links TRBV5-1 with TRBJ2-1; 11 positions match TRBD2. CDR3 length: 15 residues. From germline, CDR1 is SGHRS and CDR2 YFSETQ. V lost 4 bases, J lost 10 bases, and 10 bases stayed unmatched. The chain's CDR3 is CASSLLAGETGEQFF. The CDR3 region has the DNA TGCGCCAGCAGCCTACTAGCGGGGGAAACCGGAGAGCAGTTCTTC.

The V and J genes are TRBV27 and TRBJ1-5, with no clear D. This CDR3 is 15 amino acids long. The germline gives CDR1 MNHEY, CDR2 SMNVEV (reference sequence). Trimming left V 2 bases short and J 6 bases short, with 14 bases between. This chain's CDR3 is CASSLAIGVLQPQHF. The CDR3 region has the DNA TGTGCCAGCAGTTTAGCGATCGGGGTACTTCAGCCCCAGCATTTT.

The chain employs TRBV23-1 and TRBJ2-7; D is undetermined. TRBV23-1 is an ORF, and what it does is uncertain. The CDR3 totals 15 residues. Trimming shortened V by 6 bases and J by 0 bases, and 15 bases separated the two germline ends. DNA of the CDR3: TGCGCCAGCAGCACTACATCTAGGCTCTCCTACGAGCAGTACTTC. This codes for CASSTTSRLSYEQYF.

V usage is TRBV11-2 and J usage is TRBJ2-1, with unresolved D. CDR1 SGHAT and CDR2 FQNNGV come from the germline V gene. The V end lost 1 base, the J end lost 7 bases, and 5 bases lay between the germline ends. The CDR3 is made up of 12 amino acids. The CDR3 region has the DNA TGTGCCAGCAGCTTAGCCAAAAATGAGCAGTTCTTC. It specifies CASSLAKNEQFF.

This sequence joins TRBV5-4 and TRBJ1-1; TRBD1 is a possible D gene (6 bases). The CDR3 runs 13 residues. CDR1 and CDR2 (germline): SGHNT, YYREEE (reference sequence). V shed 3 bases and J shed 3 bases, with 9 bases lying between them. CDR3 protein: CASSYRTDTEAFF. DNA of the CDR3: TGTGCCAGCAGCTACAGGACAGACACTGAAGCTTTCTTT. Full variable domain (remainder filled in from reference TRBV5-4 and TRBJ1-1): ETGVTQSPTHLIKTRGQQVTLRCSSQSGHNTVSWYQQALGQGPQFIFQYYREEENGRGNFPPRFSGLQFPNYSSELNVNALELDDSALYLCASSYRTDTEAFFGQGTRLTVV.